This TCR beta chain was profiled in a study of blood T cell repertoires in COVID-19. Study at large: The United States, Italy and Spain were the sources of the acute and convalescent COVID-19 samples. PBMCs, B-cell-depleted T cells, or T cells were the source of the cDNA or gDNA that made up the material.

Looked up from germline, CDR1 is ENHRY and CDR2 is SYGVKD. The length of the CDR3 is 13 residues. V gave up 7 bases and J gave up 5 bases; unmatched junction bases: 8. How the authors handled the data: The assay estimated nucleated cells by amplifying reference gene primers. TCRdb's copy holds only in-frame clones and misses some; the assay was immunoSEQ multiplex PCR. That table gives V, J and clone size, and the DNA gave D and trimming. Altogether some 52,000 clones are present, around 84% being singletons, with the ten largest covering about 2.7%. J is TRBJ2-7 and V is TRBV10-3; 7 nucleotides align to TRBD1. The receptor was derived from a man between 45 and 60 years old with acute or convalescent COVID-19. Sequencing used peripheral blood. This CDR3 reads CAITKTGQDEQYF. CDR3 coding DNA: TGTGCCATCACTAAGACAGGGCAGGACGAGCAGTACTTC.